These 26 T cell receptor beta chains were all obtained from the same sample, sequenced in a study of T cell changes during pregnancy in multiple sclerosis. Profiled with immunoSEQ multiplex PCR; TCRdb holds only in-frame clones, not every one. The sample lists 30,000 to 50,000 clones, about 91% occurring once. The specimen was CD4+ T cells from peripheral blood mononuclear cells, collected in the third trimester of pregnancy. The receptors stem from a female donor with multiple sclerosis, enrolled in a pregnancy study.

This chain joins TRBV2 and TRBJ2-2; a weak D match, TRBD1 (6 bases). The V end lost 3 bases, the J end lost 5 bases, and 10 bases lay between the germline ends. This CDR3 has 14 amino acids. Germline V gene lookup returns CDR1 SNHLY and CDR2 FYNNEI. The CDR3 here is CASSDRRGTGELFF. In nucleotides, the CDR3 is TGTGCCAGCAGTGACCGCAGGGGAACCGGGGAGCTGTTTTTT.

This clone was seen a few times. CDR3 DNA: TGTGCCAGCAGCGTAGGACAGACGATCTACGAGCAGTACTTC. Amino acid sequence: CASSVGQTIYEQYF. V usage is TRBV9 and J usage is TRBJ2-7; D may be TRBD1 (5 bases). Trimming cost V 0 bases and J 3 bases, with 10 bases left between them. The germline V gene has CDR1 SGDLS and CDR2 YYNGEE. This CDR3 is 14 amino acids long.

This rearrangement joins TRBV5-6 to TRBJ1-5, with D maybe TRBD1 (5 bases). CDR3 size: 13 residues. The V end lost 4 bases, the J end lost 5 bases, and 10 bases lay between the germline ends. The germline V gene encodes CDR1 SGHDT and CDR2 YYEEEE. CDR3 nucleotide sequence: TGTGCCAGCAGCGTCGGACATGATCAGCCCCAGCATTTT. This codes for CASSVGHDQPQHF.

The chain combines TRBV19 with TRBJ2-1, with D possibly matching TRBD2 (5 bases). V dropped 7 bases and J dropped 0 bases, with 16 bases sitting between them. The germline gives CDR1 LNHDA, CDR2 SQIVND (reference sequence). The length of the CDR3 is 16 residues. Here the CDR3 DNA reads TGTGCCAGTACCTCCTCAGCGGTCAGCTCCTACAATGAGCAGTTCTTC. This translates into CASTSSAVSSYNEQFF.

The gene calls are TRBV2 and TRBJ1-3; the D is unclear. The CDR3 is 16 residues long. Germline-derived CDR1 and CDR2 are SNHLY and FYNNEI. V lost 4 bases and J 0 bases, leaving 13 bases between the germline ends. CDR3 region: CASSVFPVNSGNTIYF. CDR3 in DNA: TGTGCCAGCAGTGTCTTCCCGGTTAACTCTGGAAACACCATATATTTT. The whole variable domain, remainder taken from reference TRBV2 and TRBJ1-3, is EPEVTQTPSHQVTQMGQEVILRCVPISNHLYFYWYRQILGQKVEFLVSFYNNEISEKSEIFDDQFSVERPDGSNFTLKIRSTKLEDSAMYFCASSVFPVNSGNTIYFGEGSWLTVV.

The rearrangement uses TRBV4-1 and TRBJ2-1; the match to TRBD1 covers 10 bases. This CDR3 region has 17 residues. The germline V gene encodes CDR1 MGHRA and CDR2 YSYEKL. The trim removed 4 bases at V and 3 bases at J, leaving 9 bases unmatched. CDR3 DNA sequence: TGCGCCAGCAGCCGAGGTTACCGGGACAGGGGCTACAATGAGCAGTTCTTC. Protein: CASSRGYRDRGYNEQFF.

The V call is TRBV4-1, the J call TRBJ2-7; 10 bases map to TRBD2. The germline V gene encodes CDR1 MGHRA and CDR2 YSYEKL. The CDR3 consists of 17 residues. Trimming took 1 base from V and 5 from J; bases not matched to a gene: 11. The CDR3 coding sequence is TGCGCCAGCAGCCAAGCGGAGCGGGAGGGCCTGAGGGACGAGCAGTACTTC. Protein product: CASSQAEREGLRDEQYF.

The chain employs TRBV5-4 and TRBJ2-5; D uncertain. Germline CDR1 and CDR2: SGHNT and YYREEE (reference sequence). This CDR3 has 14 amino acids. Trimming removed 4 bases from V and 2 bases from J, with 12 bases in between. The CDR3 sequence is CASSRRHEQETQYF. The CDR3 DNA is TGTGCCAGCAGCCGACGACATGAACAAGAGACCCAGTACTTC.

The CDR3 DNA is TGTGCCAGCAGTGAAAGTGGGACAGGCACGATTAACTCTGGAAACACCATATATTTT. This sequence encodes CASSESGTGTINSGNTIYF. The chain combines TRBV6-1 with TRBJ1-3; TRBD1 matches at 8 bases. V dropped 2 bases and J dropped 0; count of bases not matched to a gene: 12. This CDR3 contains 19 residues. Per germline, CDR1 MNHNS and CDR2 SASEGT.

The J gene is TRBJ1-2, the V gene TRBV5-1; 8 positions match TRBD1. CDR3 size: 16 residues. Trimming cost V 1 base and J 5 bases; bases outside gene matches: 10. Germline V gene lookup returns CDR1 SGHRS and CDR2 YFSETQ. The CDR3, as DNA: TGCGCCAGCAGCTTGACCTTAATAGACAGGGGTTATGGCTACACCTTC. It is translated as CASSLTLIDRGYGYTF.

This rearrangement joins TRBV6-1 to TRBJ2-7; D is ambiguous. V was trimmed by 2 bases and J by 0 bases, leaving 11 bases between them. From germline, CDR1 is MNHNS and CDR2 SASEGT. This CDR3 contains 15 residues. CDR3 sequence: CASSEFELSSYEQYF. For the CDR3, the DNA is TGTGCCAGCAGTGAATTTGAGCTAAGCTCCTACGAGCAGTACTTC.

The chain couples TRBV6-5 to TRBJ2-5; the match to TRBD2 covers 9 bases. V dropped 7 bases and J dropped 5; count of bases not matched to a gene: 11. There are 15 residues in the CDR3. The germline V gene has CDR1 MNHEY and CDR2 SVGAGI. CDR3 nucleotides: TGTGCCAGCAACTCAGGGCGGGAGGGCCGGGAGACCCAGTACTTC. Protein: CASNSGREGRETQYF.

The rearrangement links TRBV7-2 to TRBJ2-1; TRBD2 agrees at 7 bases. Germline CDR1 SGHTA, CDR2 FQGNSA. Unmatched junction bases numbered 10, after V lost 2 bases and J lost 6 bases. This CDR3 has 16 residues. The CDR3, as DNA: TGTGCCAGCAGCTTACTCGGACTAGGACGGGCCAATGAGCAGTTCTTC. Translating it yields CASSLLGLGRANEQFF.

This rearrangement joins TRBV6-5 to TRBJ1-1; 7 nucleotides agree with TRBD1. CDR3 length equals 15 residues. The germline CDR1 and CDR2 sequences are MNHEY and SVGAGI. V lost 6 bases, J lost 4 bases, and 11 bases stayed unmatched. The CDR3 region is CASRLYRQGGTEAFF. CDR3 nucleotide sequence: TGTGCCAGCAGACTTTATCGACAGGGAGGCACTGAAGCTTTCTTT.

The V and J genes are TRBV5-5 and TRBJ2-7; no firm D call. Trimming removed 4 bases at V and 1 base at J, with 15 bases between. The CDR3 covers 15 residues. Germline V gene lookup returns CDR1 SGHKS and CDR2 YYEKEE (reference sequence). This CDR3 reads CASSPYFEPSYEQYF. The CDR3 nucleotides read TGTGCCAGCAGCCCGTATTTCGAGCCTTCCTACGAGCAGTACTTC.

The rearrangement joins TRBV5-6 to TRBJ2-7; 8 bases map to TRBD1. J was trimmed by 3 bases and V by 3 bases; bases with no gene match: 5. The CDR3 runs 14 residues. The germline V gene has CDR1 SGHDT and CDR2 YYEEEE. The CDR3 DNA is TGTGCCAGCAGCTCCCGGGACAGGAACTACGAGCAGTACTTC. Translation: CASSSRDRNYEQYF.

V and J are TRBV2 and TRBJ2-1; tentatively, D is TRBD2 (7 bases). Germline assignment: CDR1 SNHLY and CDR2 FYNNEI. Trimming cost V 10 bases and J 7 bases, with 23 bases left between them. The CDR3 totals 15 residues. CDR3 coding DNA: TGTGCCACCCGGTTGGGTTTGGGGAGGGGGAATGAGCAGTTCTTC. Encoded protein: CATRLGLGRGNEQFF.

The gene calls are TRBV20-1 and TRBJ2-7; D not resolved. Per germline, CDR1 DFQATT and CDR2 SNEGSKA (reference sequence). This CDR3 spans 11 amino acids. V was shortened by 0 bases and J by 2 bases, with 2 bases between the two germline ends. CDR3 protein: CSARDTYEQYF. As DNA, the CDR3 is TGCAGTGCTAGAGACACCTACGAGCAGTACTTC.

This chain links TRBV7-2 with TRBJ2-1, with D uncertain. CDR1 SGHTA and CDR2 FQGNSA come from the germline V gene. The length of the CDR3 is 14 residues. Trimming pared 0 bases from V and 8 bases from J, leaving 11 bases between. The chain's CDR3 is CASSLAWSSDEQFF. Here the CDR3 DNA reads TGTGCCAGCAGCTTAGCGTGGTCTTCGGATGAGCAGTTCTTC.

This chain connects TRBV2 to TRBJ2-6; no clear D. Between the trimmed V and J ends, which lost 9 bases and 4 bases, there was a span of 16 bases. The CDR3 runs 15 residues. The V gene's germline CDR1 is SNHLY and CDR2 FYNNEI. Here the CDR3 DNA reads TGTGCCAGTATCCCCACGGTTCCCGGGGCCAACGTCCTGACTTTC. Its protein is CASIPTVPGANVLTF.

The chain has TRBV7-2 and TRBJ2-1, with 14 bases fitting TRBD2. This CDR3 is built from 19 residues. CDR1 and CDR2 (germline): SGHTA, FQGNSA. With 3 bases clipped from V and 0 bases from J, the junction kept 7 bases outside the gene matches. CDR3 protein: CASSFPGTSGSGSYNEQFF. For the CDR3, the DNA is TGTGCCAGCAGCTTCCCGGGGACTAGCGGGAGCGGCTCCTACAATGAGCAGTTCTTC.

This clone occurred once. CDR3 sequence (DNA): TGTGCCAGCAGGCCGGGACACGCAAATGAAAAACTGTTTTTT. This sequence encodes CASRPGHANEKLFF. V is TRBV6-5 and J is TRBJ1-4, with D possibly being TRBD1 (6 bases). Germline CDR1 reads MNHEY; CDR2 reads SVGAGI. The CDR3 runs to 14 residues. Trimming removed 6 bases from V and 5 bases from J, with 13 bases in between.

The chain is built from TRBV27 and TRBJ2-2; no definite D call. V gave up 2 bases and J gave up 3 bases, with 4 bases separating them. From germline, CDR1 is MNHEY and CDR2 SMNVEV (reference sequence). The CDR3 spans 13 residues. The CDR3 protein is CASSLTDTGELFF. The DNA for the CDR3 is TGTGCCAGCAGTTTAACGGACACCGGGGAGCTGTTTTTT.

As DNA, the CDR3 is TGTGCCAGTAGTATGGACGGAGGACTACCCTACGAGCAGTACTTC. This encodes CASSMDGGLPYEQYF. The rearrangement uses TRBV19 and TRBJ2-7; possibly TRBD2 for D (6 bases). V shed 3 bases and J shed 2 bases, with 14 bases lying between them. CDR3 size: 15 residues. CDR1 LNHDA and CDR2 SQIVND come from the germline V gene (reference sequence).

This chain connects TRBV30 to TRBJ1-2, with D perhaps TRBD1 (6 bases). The CDR3 is 13 residues long. V lost 5 bases and J lost 7, with 17 bases in between. CDR1 is GTSNPN, CDR2 SVGIG, per germline (reference sequence). In nucleotides, the CDR3 is TGTGCCTGGGGCAAGGGGGTAGTCGGTGGCTACACCTTC. Residues: CAWGKGVVGGYTF.

The J gene is TRBJ1-2, the V gene TRBV7-9; TRBD1 matches 9 bases. Germline trimming cut 3 bases from V and 8 bases from J; bases unmatched to any gene: 4. The CDR3 loop spans 13 amino acids. Germline CDR1 and CDR2: SEHNR and FQNEAQ (reference sequence). Written as DNA, the CDR3 is TGTGCCAGCAGCTTTGACAGGGGGAGAGGCTACACCTTC. This sequence encodes CASSFDRGRGYTF.